The 31 T cell receptor beta chains presented below share a single source sample, sequenced in a study of graft-versus-host responses after intestinal transplantation. Profiled with immunoSEQ multiplex PCR; TCRdb holds only in-frame clones, not every one. The sample shows tens of thousands of clones, roughly 90% of them seen only once. No antigen has been assigned to these receptors. Sample: unstimulated CD8+ T cells sorted from spleen or lymph node cells, taken before intestinal transplant. Receptors originate from a human donor who received an intestinal transplant.

Note on this clone: The limits of the CDR3 on the DNA are not certain, so only TCRdb's listed CDR3 is given. The same CDR3 arises from other DNA sequences in this sample as well. The chain carries TRBV27 and TRBJ2-7; TRBD2, the table's D call, was not compared with the DNA. The CDR3 length equals 15 residues, ends included. Germline CDR1 reads MNHEY; CDR2 reads SMNVEV (reference sequence). This CDR3 reads CASSFGAGGTYEQYF.

V is TRBV5-6 and J is TRBJ2-5, with D possibly being TRBD2 (6 bases). CDR1 is SGHDT and CDR2 is YYEEEE in the germline V gene. Trimming shortened V by 1 base and J by 2 bases, and 9 bases separated the two germline ends. The CDR3 runs 14 residues. CDR3 in DNA: TGTGCCAGCAGCTTGTCGGGAGCACAAGAGACCCAGTACTTC. Its protein product is CASSLSGAQETQYF.

The V call is TRBV5-4, the J call TRBJ1-6, with no clear D. CDR3 length equals 14 residues. V was trimmed by 4 bases and J by 4 bases, leaving 9 bases between them. CDR1 and CDR2 (germline): SGHNT, YYREEE (reference sequence). CDR3 DNA sequence: TGTGCCAGCAGCCGTGAGGGTTATAATTCACCCCTCCACTTT. Translation gives CASSREGYNSPLHF.

The chain has TRBV5-6 and TRBJ2-1; a possible D gene is TRBD1 (5 bases). Trimming stripped 0 bases from V and 6 bases from J, with 10 bases between. The CDR3 length is 14 residues. Per germline, CDR1 SGHDT and CDR2 YYEEEE. The CDR3 sequence: CASSLVRDPNEQFF. The CDR3, as DNA: TGTGCCAGCAGCTTGGTCAGGGATCCCAATGAGCAGTTCTTC. The full variable domain, its missing parts supplied by reference TRBV5-6 and TRBJ2-1, is DAGVTQSPTHLIKTRGQQVTLRCSPKSGHDTVSWYQQALGQGPQFIFQYYEEEERQRGNFPDRFSGHQFPNYSSELNVNALLLGDSALYLCASSLVRDPNEQFFGPGTRLTVL.

V and J are TRBV15 and TRBJ2-3, with 10 positions matching TRBD2. The length of the CDR3 is 16 residues. Germline-derived CDR1 and CDR2 are LNHNV and YYDKDF (reference sequence). Unmatched junction bases numbered 10, after V lost 3 bases and J lost 7 bases. For the CDR3, the DNA is TGTGCCACCAGCAGTAGCGGGGGGTTTACCTCAAATACGCAGTATTTT. This encodes CATSSSGGFTSNTQYF. The variable domain in full, with the rest retrieved from reference TRBV15 and TRBJ2-3, is DAMVIQNPRYQVTQFGKPVTLSCSQTLNHNVMYWYQQKSSQAPKLLFHYYDKDFNNEADTPDNFQSRRPNTSFCFLDIRSPGLGDTAMYLCATSSSGGFTSNTQYFGPGTRLTVL.

V and J are TRBV4-1 and TRBJ2-5, with 10 bases matching TRBD2. The end of the DNA fits TRBJ2-7 better, so the J call may be wrong. The germline V gene encodes CDR1 MGHRA and CDR2 YSYEKL. The CDR3 totals 17 residues. The CDR3 region is CASSQELAGEGFNEQYF. As DNA, the CDR3 is TGCGCCAGCAGCCAAGAGCTAGCGGGAGAGGGGTTTAACGAGCAGTACTTC.

The V gene is TRBV2, the J gene TRBJ1-2; TRBD1 matches 11 bases. Germline V CDR1 and CDR2: SNHLY, FYNNEI. V shed 5 bases, J shed 3 bases, and the junction held 20 bases outside the gene matches. CDR3 size: 20 residues. CDR3 in DNA: TGTGCCAGCAGTCACTCCCCCCATTCCCCGGACAGGGGGCTAGACTATGGCTACACCTTC. It is translated as CASSHSPHSPDRGLDYGYTF. Using reference TRBV2 and TRBJ1-2 for the parts outside the CDR3, the full variable domain is EPEVTQTPSHQVTQMGQEVILRCVPISNHLYFYWYRQILGQKVEFLVSFYNNEISEKSEIFDDQFSVERPDGSNFTLKIRSTKLEDSAMYFCASSHSPHSPDRGLDYGYTFGSGTRLTVV.

The V call is TRBV27, the J call TRBJ2-7, with a possible D match to TRBD1 (6 bases). CDR3 length equals 13 residues. Germline V gene data show CDR1 as MNHEY and CDR2 as SMNVEV (reference sequence). The V end lost 3 bases, the J end lost 5 bases, and 11 bases lay between the germline ends. In DNA form, the CDR3 reads TGTGCCAGCAGTTTTTGGGGGCGCAACGAGCAGTACTTC. Protein: CASSFWGRNEQYF.

This chain joins TRBV19 and TRBJ1-2, with D perhaps matching TRBD1 (6 bases). The germline V gene encodes CDR1 LNHDA and CDR2 SQIVND (reference sequence). V was pared by 10 bases and J by 2 bases, with 14 bases between. CDR3 length: 13 amino acids. The CDR3, as DNA: TGTGCCACTCAGGGGAGAGGGAACTATGGCTACACCTTC. Amino acid sequence: CATQGRGNYGYTF.

The chain is built from TRBV7-6 and TRBJ1-1, with D uncertain. This CDR3 is 13 amino acids long. CDR1 and CDR2 from the germline V gene are SGHVS and FNYEAQ. The V and J ends lost 4 bases and 4 bases respectively, with 10 bases between them. CDR3 sequence (DNA): TGTGCCAGCAGCTCCGGCGGTAGCACTGAAGCTTTCTTT. The encoded protein is CASSSGGSTEAFF.

The V and J genes are TRBV5-1 and TRBJ2-5, with TRBD2 as a possible D gene (6 bases). The closer fit of TRBJ2-7 to the DNA end suggests the J call may be wrong. The CDR3 is 15 residues long. The V gene's germline CDR1 is SGHRS and CDR2 YFSETQ. The CDR3 sequence: CASSGGGRPPYEQYF. Written as DNA, the CDR3 is TGCGCCAGCAGTGGAGGAGGGCGTCCGCCCTACGAGCAGTACTTC.

J is TRBJ2-7 and V is TRBV27; TRBD2 agrees at 10 bases. Trimming at V came to 0 bases and at J to 7 bases, leaving 6 bases not matched to a gene. This CDR3 contains 15 residues. Germline CDR1 and CDR2: MNHEY and SMNVEV (reference sequence). CDR3 sequence: CASSLSAGGPREQYF. The CDR3 DNA follows: TGTGCCAGCAGTTTATCAGCGGGGGGGCCGAGGGAGCAGTACTTC.

The J gene is TRBJ1-5, the V gene TRBV7-9; 9 positions match TRBD1. V shed 5 bases and J 7 bases; nucleotides not matched to a gene: 3. The length of the CDR3 is 13 residues. Germline CDR1 and CDR2: SEHNR and FQNEAQ (reference sequence). The CDR3: CASSATGGQPQHF. The DNA of the CDR3 is TGTGCCAGCAGCGCCACAGGGGGCCAGCCCCAGCATTTT. Complete variable domain (other parts from reference TRBV7-9 and TRBJ1-5): DTGVSQNPRHKITKRGQNVTFRCDPISEHNRLYWYRQTLGQGPEFLTYFQNEAQLEKSRLLSDRFSAERPKGSFSTLEIQRTEQGDSAMYLCASSATGGQPQHFGDGTRLSIL.

The V call is TRBV30, the J call TRBJ2-5, with a tentative D call TRBD2 (6 bases). The DNA end lines up better with TRBJ2-7; the J call may be wrong. Germline V CDR1 and CDR2: GTSNPN, SVGIG (reference sequence). The CDR3 totals 13 residues. The CDR3 DNA is TGTGCCTGGAGTGCTGCGGGGAACAACGAGCAGTACTTC. Its translation is CAWSAAGNNEQYF.

The rearrangement uses TRBV6-5 and TRBJ2-1, with TRBD2 identical over 12 bases. Trimming at V came to 5 bases and at J to 4 bases, leaving 3 bases not matched to a gene. The CDR3 extends over 15 amino acids. Germline CDR1 is MNHEY and CDR2 is SVGAGI. The CDR3 DNA reads TGTGCCAGCAGTGGGACTAGCGGGCCTTACAATGAGCAGTTCTTC. Translation gives CASSGTSGPYNEQFF.

This clone was counted once. This rearrangement joins TRBV28 to TRBJ1-1, with D unclear. The V gene lost 1 base and the J gene lost 3 bases, with 6 bases spanning the gap. The CDR3 contains 13 residues. Germline values: CDR1 MDHEN, CDR2 SYDVKM. The CDR3 bases are TGTGCCAGCAGTTTATTCATGTACACTGAAGCTTTCTTT. Amino acids: CASSLFMYTEAFF.

The V and J genes are TRBV4-1 and TRBJ2-1, with 12 bases fitting TRBD2. Germline V gene sequence: CDR1 MGHRA, CDR2 YSYEKL. The V and J ends lost 2 bases and 8 bases, in that order; junction bases with no gene match: 4. The CDR3 sequence is 15 residues long. The CDR3 region has the DNA TGCGCCAGCAGCCAATTGACTAGCGGGGGCGATGAGCAGTTCTTC. This codes for CASSQLTSGGDEQFF.

The chain combines TRBV5-8 with TRBJ2-1; 10 bases line up with TRBD2. V was pared by 4 bases and J by 4 bases, with 8 bases of the junction left unmatched. Germline CDR1 is SGHTS and CDR2 is YDEGEE. The CDR3 length is 16 residues. CDR3 protein: CASSHGLAEAYNEQFF. CDR3 DNA sequence: TGTGCCAGCAGCCACGGACTAGCGGAGGCGTACAATGAGCAGTTCTTC.

This rearrangement joins TRBV5-1 to TRBJ2-7; D remains unclear. Trimming stripped 2 bases from V and 6 bases from J, with 18 bases between. Germline values: CDR1 SGHRS, CDR2 YFSETQ. The CDR3 spans 15 residues. CDR3 sequence: CASSFTVYRVSEQYF. The DNA of the CDR3 is TGCGCCAGCAGCTTTACGGTCTATCGGGTCTCCGAGCAGTACTTC.

This chain uses TRBV5-4 with TRBJ2-1; D not resolved. The CDR3 is 13 residues long. The V end was cut by 0 bases, the J end by 5 bases, with 6 bases between. The germline V gene has CDR1 SGHNT and CDR2 YYREEE (reference sequence). The DNA of the CDR3 is TGTGCCAGCAGCTTGGGAGTAAACAATGAGCAGTTCTTC. Translated: CASSLGVNNEQFF.

The chain joins TRBV19 to TRBJ2-7; 7 bases align to TRBD1. Per the germline V gene, CDR1 is LNHDA and CDR2 is SQIVND (reference sequence). The CDR3 spans 13 residues. V gave up 7 bases and J gave up 6 bases; unmatched junction bases: 9. The CDR3 nucleotides read TGTGCCAGTATGAGACAGGGTGGGTCCGAGCAGTACTTC. The encoded protein is CASMRQGGSEQYF.

This sequence joins TRBV5-4 and TRBJ1-3, with 10 nucleotides matching TRBD1. The V gene's germline CDR1 is SGHNT and CDR2 YYREEE (reference sequence). With V trimmed by 4 bases and J by 0 bases, 7 bases remained unmatched. The CDR3 is 17 residues long. DNA for the CDR3: TGTGCCAGCAGCCAGCTAGGGACAGGGGACTCTGGAAACACCATATATTTT. Its translation is CASSQLGTGDSGNTIYF.

This rearrangement joins TRBV18 to TRBJ1-2; the D is unclear. CDR3 length: 15 amino acids. Germline-derived CDR1 and CDR2 are KGHSH and LQKENI. V gave up 1 base and J gave up 4 bases, with 13 bases separating them. The CDR3 protein is CASSPRELLGYGYTF. The CDR3, as DNA: TGTGCCAGCTCACCACGGGAGTTGCTGGGCTATGGCTACACCTTC.

CDR3 bases: TGTGCCAGCAGCTTAACCCCTAGCCCCCAAGAGACCCAGTACTTC. It codes for CASSLTPSPQETQYF. The chain employs TRBV11-3 and TRBJ2-5; maybe TRBD2 (5 bases). Germline V CDR1 and CDR2: SGHNT, YENEEA. There are 15 residues in the CDR3. Trimming removed 2 bases from V and 1 base from J, with 11 bases in between.

The chain joins TRBV27 to TRBJ2-3; 8 nucleotides agree with TRBD2. Germline CDR1 and CDR2: MNHEY and SMNVEV (reference sequence). V dropped 6 bases and J dropped 8; count of bases not matched to a gene: 7. The CDR3 covers 13 residues. The CDR3 region has the DNA TGTGCCAGCAGCGGGACTAGTCTAGTTACGCAGTATTTT. Encoded protein: CASSGTSLVTQYF.

This clone has just one count. The J gene is TRBJ1-4, the V gene TRBV4-1; D remains ambiguous. Looked up from germline, CDR1 is MGHRA and CDR2 is YSYEKL. This CDR3 has 17 amino acids. V dropped 4 bases and J dropped 7 bases, with 22 bases sitting between them. CDR3: CASSPLVEGPSPEKLFF. DNA for the CDR3: TGCGCCAGCAGCCCCTTGGTGGAGGGCCCTAGTCCTGAAAAACTGTTTTTT.

Notes on this clone: The sample carries other DNA sequences with the same CDR3. The rearrangement links TRBV27 to TRBJ2-7; D gene ambiguous. Germline V gene data show CDR1 as MNHEY and CDR2 as SMNVEV (reference sequence). Trimming stripped 5 bases from V and 2 bases from J, with 22 bases between. This CDR3 region has 17 residues. The CDR3 coding sequence is TGTGCCAGCAGTCTAGGCCCCCCCCGCCACAACACCTACGAGCAGTACTTC. It specifies CASSLGPPRHNTYEQYF.

This chain connects TRBV18 to TRBJ2-3, with TRBD1 as a possible D gene (5 bases). Trimming removed 1 base from V and 11 bases from J, with 16 bases in between. This CDR3 has 14 amino acids. CDR1 KGHSH and CDR2 LQKENI come from the germline V gene. As DNA, the CDR3 is TGTGCCAGCTCACCACTGGGGCAGGGCCCAGGGCAGTATTTT. It encodes CASSPLGQGPGQYF.

V is TRBV28 and J is TRBJ2-3, with D possibly being TRBD2 (5 bases). This CDR3 spans 17 amino acids. Germline V gives CDR1 MDHEN, CDR2 SYDVKM. V was pared by 4 bases and J by 4 bases, with 21 bases between. The CDR3, as DNA: TGTGCCAGCAGTTCCCCCGTCGAGGCGCGTAGCGCAGATACGCAGTATTTT. It yields the protein CASSSPVEARSADTQYF. The full variable domain, completed using reference TRBV28 and TRBJ2-3, is DVKVTQSSRYLVKRTGEKVFLECVQDMDHENMFWYRQDPGLGLRLIYFSYDVKMKEKGDIPEGYSVSREKKERFSLILESASTNQTSMYLCASSSPVEARSADTQYFGPGTRLTVL.

The genes are TRBV11-3 and TRBJ2-1; TRBD2 matches at 8 bases. The V segment lost 1 base and the J segment 12 bases; nucleotides outside the gene matches: 26. Per the germline V gene, CDR1 is SGHNT and CDR2 is YENEEA. This CDR3 is 20 amino acids long. As DNA, the CDR3 is TGTGCCAGCAGCTTAGCTCCTAGTCACCCGCTTGGGGCGGGAGGACTTAGGCAGTTCTTC. This gives the protein CASSLAPSHPLGAGGLRQFF.

This clone has more than one count but fewer than ten. The sample carries other DNA sequences with the same CDR3. The chain employs TRBV27 and TRBJ2-3; D uncertain. V gave up 5 bases and J gave up 1 base, with 4 bases separating them. The germline V gene has CDR1 MNHEY and CDR2 SMNVEV (reference sequence). The CDR3 covers 12 residues. The CDR3 reads CASSPGTDTQYF. CDR3 nucleotide sequence: TGTGCCAGCAGTCCCGGCACAGATACGCAGTATTTT.